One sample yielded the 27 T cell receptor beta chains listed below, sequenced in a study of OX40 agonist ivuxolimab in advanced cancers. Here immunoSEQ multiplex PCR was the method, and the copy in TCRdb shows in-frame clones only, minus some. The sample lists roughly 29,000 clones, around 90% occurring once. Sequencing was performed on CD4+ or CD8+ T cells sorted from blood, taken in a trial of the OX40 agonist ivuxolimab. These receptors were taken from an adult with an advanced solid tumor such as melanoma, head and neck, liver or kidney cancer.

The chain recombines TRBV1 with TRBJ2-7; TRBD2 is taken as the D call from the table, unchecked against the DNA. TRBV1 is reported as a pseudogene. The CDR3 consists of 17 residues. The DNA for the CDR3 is TGCACCAGCAGCTACGGACTCGGACTAGCGGGTTCCTACGAGCAGTACTTC. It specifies CTSSYGLGLAGSYEQYF.

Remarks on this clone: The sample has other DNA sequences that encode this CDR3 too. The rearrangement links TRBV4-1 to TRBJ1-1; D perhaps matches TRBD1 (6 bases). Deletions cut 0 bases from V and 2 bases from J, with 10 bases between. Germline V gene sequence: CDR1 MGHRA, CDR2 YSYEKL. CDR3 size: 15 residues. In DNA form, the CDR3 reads TGCGCCAGCAGCCAAGAGGGGGCTGGCAACACTGAAGCTTTCTTT. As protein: CASSQEGAGNTEAFF.

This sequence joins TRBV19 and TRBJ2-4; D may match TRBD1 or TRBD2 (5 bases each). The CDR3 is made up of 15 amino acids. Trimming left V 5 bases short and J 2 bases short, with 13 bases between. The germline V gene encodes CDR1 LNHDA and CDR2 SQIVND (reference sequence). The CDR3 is CASSGRGESKNIQYF. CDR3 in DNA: TGTGCCAGTAGTGGTAGGGGAGAGTCCAAAAACATTCAGTACTTC.

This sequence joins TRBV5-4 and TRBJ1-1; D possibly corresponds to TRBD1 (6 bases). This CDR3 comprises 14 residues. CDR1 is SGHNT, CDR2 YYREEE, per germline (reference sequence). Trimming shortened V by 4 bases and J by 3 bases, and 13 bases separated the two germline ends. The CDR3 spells CASSTPGEDTEAFF. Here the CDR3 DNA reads TGTGCCAGCAGCACCCCAGGGGAAGACACTGAAGCTTTCTTT.

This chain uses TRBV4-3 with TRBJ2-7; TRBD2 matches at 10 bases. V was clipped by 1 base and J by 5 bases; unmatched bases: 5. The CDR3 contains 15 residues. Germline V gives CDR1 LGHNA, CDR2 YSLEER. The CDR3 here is CASSQAPLAGDEQYF. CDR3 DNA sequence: TGCGCCAGCAGCCAAGCCCCCCTAGCGGGGGACGAGCAGTACTTC.

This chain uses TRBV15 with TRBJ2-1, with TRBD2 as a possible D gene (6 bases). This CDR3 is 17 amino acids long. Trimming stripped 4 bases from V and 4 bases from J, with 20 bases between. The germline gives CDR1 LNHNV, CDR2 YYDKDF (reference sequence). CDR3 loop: CATSNPAPPRGYNEQFF. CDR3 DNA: TGTGCCACCAGCAACCCGGCCCCCCCCCGGGGGTACAATGAGCAGTTCTTC.

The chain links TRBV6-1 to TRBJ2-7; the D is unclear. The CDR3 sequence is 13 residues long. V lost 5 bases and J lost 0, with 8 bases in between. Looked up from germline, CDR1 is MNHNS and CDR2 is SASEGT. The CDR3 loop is CASSYAFSYEQYF. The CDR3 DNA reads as TGTGCCAGCAGTTATGCCTTCTCCTACGAGCAGTACTTC.

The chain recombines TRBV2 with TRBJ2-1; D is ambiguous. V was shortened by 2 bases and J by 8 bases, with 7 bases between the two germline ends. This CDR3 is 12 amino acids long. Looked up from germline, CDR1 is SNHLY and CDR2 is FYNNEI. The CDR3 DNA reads TGTGCCAGCAGTGAAATTAGTTATGAGCAGTTCTTC. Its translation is CASSEISYEQFF.

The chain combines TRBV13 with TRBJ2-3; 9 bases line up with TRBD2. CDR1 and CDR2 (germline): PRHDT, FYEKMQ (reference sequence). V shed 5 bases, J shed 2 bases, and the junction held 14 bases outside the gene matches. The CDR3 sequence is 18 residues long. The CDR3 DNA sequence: TGTGCCAGCAGCCCCCCGAGGGTAGCGGGGGCCCTCACAGATACGCAGTATTTT. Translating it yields CASSPPRVAGALTDTQYF.

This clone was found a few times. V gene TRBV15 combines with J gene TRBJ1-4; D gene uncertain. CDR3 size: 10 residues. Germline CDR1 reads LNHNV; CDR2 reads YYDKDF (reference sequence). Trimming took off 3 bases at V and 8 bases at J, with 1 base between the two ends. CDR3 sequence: CATSREKLFF. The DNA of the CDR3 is TGTGCCACCAGCAGGGAAAAACTGTTTTTT.

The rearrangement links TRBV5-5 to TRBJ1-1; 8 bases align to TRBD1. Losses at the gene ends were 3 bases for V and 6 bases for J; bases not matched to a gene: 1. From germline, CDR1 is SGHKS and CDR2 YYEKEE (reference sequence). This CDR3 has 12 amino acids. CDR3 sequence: CASSSGGSEAFF. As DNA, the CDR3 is TGTGCCAGCAGCTCAGGGGGCTCTGAAGCTTTCTTT.

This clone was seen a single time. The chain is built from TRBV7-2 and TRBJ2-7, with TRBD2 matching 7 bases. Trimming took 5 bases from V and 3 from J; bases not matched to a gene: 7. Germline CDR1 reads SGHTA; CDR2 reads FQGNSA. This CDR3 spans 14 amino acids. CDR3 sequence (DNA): TGTGCCAGCAGCCACGGGCCTAGCGGCTACGAGCAGTACTTC. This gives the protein CASSHGPSGYEQYF.

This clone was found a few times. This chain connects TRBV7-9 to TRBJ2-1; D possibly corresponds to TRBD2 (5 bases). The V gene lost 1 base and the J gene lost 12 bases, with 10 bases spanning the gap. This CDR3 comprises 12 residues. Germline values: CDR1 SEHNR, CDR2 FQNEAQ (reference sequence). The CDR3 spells CASSLGRAGQFF. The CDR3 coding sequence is TGTGCCAGCAGCTTAGGGCGGGCAGGGCAGTTCTTC. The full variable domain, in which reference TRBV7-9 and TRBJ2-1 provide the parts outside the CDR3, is DTGVSQNPRHKITKRGQNVTFRCDPISEHNRLYWYRQTLGQGPEFLTYFQNEAQLEKSRLLSDRFSAERPKGSFSTLEIQRTEQGDSAMYLCASSLGRAGQFFGPGTRLTVL.

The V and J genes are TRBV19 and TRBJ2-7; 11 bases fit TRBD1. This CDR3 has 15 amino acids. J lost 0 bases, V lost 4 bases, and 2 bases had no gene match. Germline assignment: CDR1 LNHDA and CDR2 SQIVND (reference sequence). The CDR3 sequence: CASSRTGGSSYEQYF. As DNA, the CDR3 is TGTGCCAGTAGTAGGACAGGGGGCTCCTCCTACGAGCAGTACTTC.

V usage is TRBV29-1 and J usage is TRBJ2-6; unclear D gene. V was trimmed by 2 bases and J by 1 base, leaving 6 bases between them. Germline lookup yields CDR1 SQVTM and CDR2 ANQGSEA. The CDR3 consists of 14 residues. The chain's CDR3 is CSVERVSGANVLTF. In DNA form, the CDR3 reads TGCAGCGTTGAACGAGTTTCTGGGGCCAACGTCCTGACTTTC.

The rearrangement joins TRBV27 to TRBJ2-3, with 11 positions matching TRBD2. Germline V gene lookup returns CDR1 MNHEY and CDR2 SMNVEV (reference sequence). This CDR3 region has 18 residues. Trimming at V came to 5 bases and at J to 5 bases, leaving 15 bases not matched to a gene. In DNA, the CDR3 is TGTGCCAGCAGTCCACCAAGTAGACTAGCGGGATCCCTAGATACGCAGTATTTT. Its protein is CASSPPSRLAGSLDTQYF.

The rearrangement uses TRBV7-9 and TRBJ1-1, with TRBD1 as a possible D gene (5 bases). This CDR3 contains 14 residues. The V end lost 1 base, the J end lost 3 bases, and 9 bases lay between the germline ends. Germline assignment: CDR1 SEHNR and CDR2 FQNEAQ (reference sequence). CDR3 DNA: TGTGCCAGCAGCTTAGTAGGGGAAGACACTGAAGCTTTCTTT. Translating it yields CASSLVGEDTEAFF.

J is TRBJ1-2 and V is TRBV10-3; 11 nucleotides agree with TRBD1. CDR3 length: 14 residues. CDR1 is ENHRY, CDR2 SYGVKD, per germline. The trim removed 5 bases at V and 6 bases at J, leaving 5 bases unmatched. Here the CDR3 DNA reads TGTGCCATCAGTAGGGACAGGGGGGTCGATGGCTACACCTTC. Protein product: CAISRDRGVDGYTF.

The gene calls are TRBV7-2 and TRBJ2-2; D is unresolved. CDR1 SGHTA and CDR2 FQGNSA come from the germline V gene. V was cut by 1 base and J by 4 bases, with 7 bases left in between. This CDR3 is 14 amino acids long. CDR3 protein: CASSLEISTGELFF. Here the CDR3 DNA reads TGTGCCAGCAGCTTAGAGATTTCCACCGGGGAGCTGTTTTTT.

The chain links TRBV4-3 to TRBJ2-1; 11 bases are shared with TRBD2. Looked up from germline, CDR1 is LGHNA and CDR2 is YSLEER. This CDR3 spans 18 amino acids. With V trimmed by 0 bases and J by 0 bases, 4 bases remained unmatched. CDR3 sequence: CASSQDPTSGTSYNEQFF. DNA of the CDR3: TGCGCCAGCAGCCAAGATCCGACTAGCGGGACCTCCTACAATGAGCAGTTCTTC.

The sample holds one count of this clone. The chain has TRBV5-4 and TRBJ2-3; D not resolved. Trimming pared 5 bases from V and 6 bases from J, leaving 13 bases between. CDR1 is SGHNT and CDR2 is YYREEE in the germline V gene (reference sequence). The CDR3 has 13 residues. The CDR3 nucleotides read TGTGCCAGCAGTTTACCCTCCCGGGATACGCAGTATTTT. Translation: CASSLPSRDTQYF.

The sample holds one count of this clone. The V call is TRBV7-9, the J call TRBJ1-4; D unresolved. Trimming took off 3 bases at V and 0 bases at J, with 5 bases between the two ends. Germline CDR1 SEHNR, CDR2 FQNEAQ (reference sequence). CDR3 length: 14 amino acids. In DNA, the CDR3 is TGTGCCAGCAGCTTTCTGCCAACTAATGAAAAACTGTTTTTT. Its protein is CASSFLPTNEKLFF.

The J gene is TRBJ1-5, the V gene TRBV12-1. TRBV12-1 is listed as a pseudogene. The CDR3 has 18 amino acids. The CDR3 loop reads CASSSRQGGTQSDQPQHF. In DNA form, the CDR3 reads TGTGCCAGCAGCTCCAGACAGGGAGGGACCCAATCGGATCAGCCCCAGCATTTT.

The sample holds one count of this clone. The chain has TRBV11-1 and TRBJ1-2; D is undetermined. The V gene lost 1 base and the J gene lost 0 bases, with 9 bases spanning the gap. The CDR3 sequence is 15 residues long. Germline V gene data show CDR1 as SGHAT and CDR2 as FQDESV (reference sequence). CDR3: CASSLEAGTNYGYTF. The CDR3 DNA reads TGTGCCAGCAGCTTAGAGGCGGGAACTAACTATGGCTACACCTTC.

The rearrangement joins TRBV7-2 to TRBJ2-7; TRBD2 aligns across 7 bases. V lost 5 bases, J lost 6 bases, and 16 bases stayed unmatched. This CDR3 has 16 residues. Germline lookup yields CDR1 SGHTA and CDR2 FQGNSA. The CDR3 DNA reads TGTGCCAGCAGCCCCGGGGGGAGCGGGATTACTCGCGAGCAGTACTTC. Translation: CASSPGGSGITREQYF.

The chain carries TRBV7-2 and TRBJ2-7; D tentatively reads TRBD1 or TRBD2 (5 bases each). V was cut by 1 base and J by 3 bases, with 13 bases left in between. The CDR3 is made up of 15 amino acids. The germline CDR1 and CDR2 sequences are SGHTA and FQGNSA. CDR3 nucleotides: TGTGCCAGCAGCTTAGGGGGACCAGGCGGCTACGAGCAGTACTTC. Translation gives CASSLGGPGGYEQYF.

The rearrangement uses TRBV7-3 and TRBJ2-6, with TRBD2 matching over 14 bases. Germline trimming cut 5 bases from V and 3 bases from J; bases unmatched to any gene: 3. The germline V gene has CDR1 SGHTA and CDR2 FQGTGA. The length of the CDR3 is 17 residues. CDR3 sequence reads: CASSPGLAGVGANVLTF. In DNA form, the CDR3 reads TGTGCCAGCAGCCCGGGACTAGCGGGAGTTGGGGCCAACGTCCTGACTTTC.